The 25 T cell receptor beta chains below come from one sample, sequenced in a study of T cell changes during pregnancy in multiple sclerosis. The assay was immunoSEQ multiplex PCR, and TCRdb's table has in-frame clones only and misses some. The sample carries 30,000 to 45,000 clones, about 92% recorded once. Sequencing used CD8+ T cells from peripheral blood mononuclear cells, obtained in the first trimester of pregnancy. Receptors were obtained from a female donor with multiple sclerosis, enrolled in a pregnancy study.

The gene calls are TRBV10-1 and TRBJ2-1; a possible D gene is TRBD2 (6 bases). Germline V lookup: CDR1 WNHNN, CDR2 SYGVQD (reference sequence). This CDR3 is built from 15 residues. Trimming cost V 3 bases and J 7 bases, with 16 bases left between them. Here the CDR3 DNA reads TGCGCCAGCAGTGATCAGCGGGTCCCGGGGAATGAGCAGTTCTTC. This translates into CASSDQRVPGNEQFF.

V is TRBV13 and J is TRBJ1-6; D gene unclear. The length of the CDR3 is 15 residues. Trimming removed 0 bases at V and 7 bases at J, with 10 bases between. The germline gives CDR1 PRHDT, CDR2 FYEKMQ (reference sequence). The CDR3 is CASSLGEFVNSPLHF. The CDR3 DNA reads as TGTGCCAGCAGCTTAGGGGAGTTTGTGAATTCACCCCTCCACTTT.

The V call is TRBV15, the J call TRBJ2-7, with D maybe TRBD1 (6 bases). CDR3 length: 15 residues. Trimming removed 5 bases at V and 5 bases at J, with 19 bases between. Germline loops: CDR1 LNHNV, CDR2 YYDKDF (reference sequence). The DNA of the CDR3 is TGTGCCACCAGCGGGAGACAGGCACTAACCGACGAGCAGTACTTC. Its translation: CATSGRQALTDEQYF.

The CDR3 reads CASEGGAGGTDTQYF. DNA for the CDR3: TGCGCCAGCGAGGGGGGCGCGGGGGGCACAGATACGCAGTATTTT. The V and J genes are TRBV10-2 and TRBJ2-3, with D maybe TRBD2 (7 bases). Trimming left V 8 bases short and J 1 base short, with 16 bases between. The CDR3 has 15 residues. Germline V lookup: CDR1 WSHSY, CDR2 SAAADI.

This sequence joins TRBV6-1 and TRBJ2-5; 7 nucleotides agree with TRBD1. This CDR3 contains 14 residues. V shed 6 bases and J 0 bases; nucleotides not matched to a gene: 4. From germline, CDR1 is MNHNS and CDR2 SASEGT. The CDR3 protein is CASSVTGDQETQYF. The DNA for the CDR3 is TGTGCCAGCAGCGTTACAGGGGACCAAGAGACCCAGTACTTC.

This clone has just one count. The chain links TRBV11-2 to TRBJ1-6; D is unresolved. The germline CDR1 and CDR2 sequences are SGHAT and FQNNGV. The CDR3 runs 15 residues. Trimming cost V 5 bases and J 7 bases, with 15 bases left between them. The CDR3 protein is CASSAAGELNSPLHF. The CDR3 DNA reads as TGTGCCAGCAGCGCCGCCGGGGAGTTGAATTCACCCCTCCACTTT.

The CDR3: CAWSLPGSVVPYQPQHF. In nucleotides, the CDR3 is TGTGCCTGGTCACTCCCAGGGTCTGTCGTCCCTTATCAGCCCCAGCATTTT. The chain is built from TRBV30 and TRBJ1-5, with a possible D match to TRBD1 (5 bases). CDR1 and CDR2 (germline): GTSNPN, SVGIG (reference sequence). Deletions cut 5 bases from V and 5 bases from J, with 25 bases between. CDR3 length: 17 residues.

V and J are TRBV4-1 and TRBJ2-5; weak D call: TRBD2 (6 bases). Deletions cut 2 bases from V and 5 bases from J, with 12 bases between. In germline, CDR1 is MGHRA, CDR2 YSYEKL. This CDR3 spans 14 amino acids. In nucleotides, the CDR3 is TGCGCCAGCAGCCAATGGGGGGACGTTGAGACCCAGTACTTC. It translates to CASSQWGDVETQYF.

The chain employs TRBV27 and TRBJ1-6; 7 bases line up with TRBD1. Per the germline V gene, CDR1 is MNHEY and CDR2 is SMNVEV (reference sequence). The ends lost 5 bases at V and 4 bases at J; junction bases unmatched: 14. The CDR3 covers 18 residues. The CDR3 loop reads CASSPHISGTVYNSPLHF. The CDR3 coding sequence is TGTGCCAGCAGTCCGCACATCTCCGGGACAGTTTATAATTCACCCCTCCACTTT.

The CDR3 coding sequence is TGTGCCAGCAGTGACGGGGGAATAGACACCGGGGAGCTGTTTTTT. Residues: CASSDGGIDTGELFF. The chain links TRBV25-1 to TRBJ2-2; possible D gene TRBD2, 6 bases. The CDR3 length is 15 residues. Trimming took off 3 bases at V and 3 bases at J, with 11 bases between the two ends. Germline values: CDR1 MGHDK, CDR2 SYGVNS.

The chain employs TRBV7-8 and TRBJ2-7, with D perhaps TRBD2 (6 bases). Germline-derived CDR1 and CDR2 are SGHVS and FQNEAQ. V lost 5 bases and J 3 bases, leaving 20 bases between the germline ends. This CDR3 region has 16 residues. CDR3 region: CASSPGDRAGNYEQYF. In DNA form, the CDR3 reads TGTGCCAGCAGCCCCGGGGACCGGGCGGGGAACTACGAGCAGTACTTC.

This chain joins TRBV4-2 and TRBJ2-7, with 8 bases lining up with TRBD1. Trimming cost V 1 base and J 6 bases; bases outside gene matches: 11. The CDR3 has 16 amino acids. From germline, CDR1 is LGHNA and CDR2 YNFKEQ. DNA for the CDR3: TGTGCCAGCAGCCAAGCCCCGGGACAGGTCCCCACCGAGCAGTACTTC. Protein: CASSQAPGQVPTEQYF.

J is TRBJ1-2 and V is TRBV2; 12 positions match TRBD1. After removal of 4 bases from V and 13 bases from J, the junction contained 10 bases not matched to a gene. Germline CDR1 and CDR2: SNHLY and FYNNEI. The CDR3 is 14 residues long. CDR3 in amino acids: CASSVSGTGGYFTF. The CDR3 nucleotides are TGTGCCAGCAGTGTAAGCGGGACAGGGGGCTATTTCACCTTC.

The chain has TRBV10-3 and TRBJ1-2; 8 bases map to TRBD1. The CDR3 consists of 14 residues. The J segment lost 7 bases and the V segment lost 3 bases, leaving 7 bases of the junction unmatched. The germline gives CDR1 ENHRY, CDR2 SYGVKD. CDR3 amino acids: CAISETMDRAGYTF. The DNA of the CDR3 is TGTGCCATCAGTGAAACAATGGACAGGGCTGGCTACACCTTC.

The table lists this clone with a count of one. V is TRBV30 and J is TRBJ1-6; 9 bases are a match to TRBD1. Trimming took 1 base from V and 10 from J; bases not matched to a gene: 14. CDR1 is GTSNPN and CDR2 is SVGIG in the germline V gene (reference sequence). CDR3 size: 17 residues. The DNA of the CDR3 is TGTGCCTGGAGTGCTGCCCGGGACAGGGAGGAGGGATCACCCCTCCACTTT. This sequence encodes CAWSAARDREEGSPLHF.

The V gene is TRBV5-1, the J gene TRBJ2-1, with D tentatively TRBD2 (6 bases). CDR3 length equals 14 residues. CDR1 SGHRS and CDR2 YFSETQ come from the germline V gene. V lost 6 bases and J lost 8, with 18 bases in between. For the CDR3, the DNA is TGCGCCAGCACCGACGGGACTCTCTTCGATGAGCAGTTCTTC. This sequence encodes CASTDGTLFDEQFF. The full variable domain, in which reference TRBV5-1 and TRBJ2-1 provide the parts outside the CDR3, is KAGVTQTPRYLIKTRGQQVTLSCSPISGHRSVSWYQQTPGQGLQFLFEYFSETQRNKGNFPGRFSGRQFSNSRSEMNVSTLELGDSALYLCASTDGTLFDEQFFGPGTRLTVL.

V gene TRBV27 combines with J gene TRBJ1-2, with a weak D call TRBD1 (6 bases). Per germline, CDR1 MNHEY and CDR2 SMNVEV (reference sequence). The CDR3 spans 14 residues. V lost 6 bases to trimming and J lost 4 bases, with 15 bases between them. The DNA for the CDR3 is TGTGCCAGCAGACCTCCGGGACAACCCTATGGCTACACCTTC. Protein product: CASRPPGQPYGYTF.

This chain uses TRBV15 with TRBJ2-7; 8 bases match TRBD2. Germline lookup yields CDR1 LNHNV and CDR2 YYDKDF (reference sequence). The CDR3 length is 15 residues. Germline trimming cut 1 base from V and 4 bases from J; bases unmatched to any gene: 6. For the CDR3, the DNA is TGTGCCACCAGCAGAGTTCGGGGGGGCGGGTACGAGCAGTACTTC. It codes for CATSRVRGGGYEQYF.

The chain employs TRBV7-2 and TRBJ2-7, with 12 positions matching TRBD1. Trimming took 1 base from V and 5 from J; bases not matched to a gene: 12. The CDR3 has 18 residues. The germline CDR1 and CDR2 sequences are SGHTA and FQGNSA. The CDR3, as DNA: TGTGCCAGCAGCTTAGGGTTTTCAGGGACAGGGGGCATCGACGAGCAGTACTTC. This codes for CASSLGFSGTGGIDEQYF.

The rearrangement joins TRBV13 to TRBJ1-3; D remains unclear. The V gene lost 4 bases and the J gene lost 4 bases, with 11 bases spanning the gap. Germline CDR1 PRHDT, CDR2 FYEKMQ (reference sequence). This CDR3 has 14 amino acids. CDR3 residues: CASSSPSQGNTIYF. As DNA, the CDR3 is TGTGCCAGCAGCTCCCCTTCACAGGGAAACACCATATATTTT.

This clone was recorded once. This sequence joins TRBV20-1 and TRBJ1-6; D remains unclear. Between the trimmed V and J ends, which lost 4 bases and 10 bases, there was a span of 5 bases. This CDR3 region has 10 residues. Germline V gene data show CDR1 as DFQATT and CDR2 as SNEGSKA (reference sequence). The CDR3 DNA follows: TGCAGTGCTATGAGCTCACCCCTCCACTTT. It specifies CSAMSSPLHF.

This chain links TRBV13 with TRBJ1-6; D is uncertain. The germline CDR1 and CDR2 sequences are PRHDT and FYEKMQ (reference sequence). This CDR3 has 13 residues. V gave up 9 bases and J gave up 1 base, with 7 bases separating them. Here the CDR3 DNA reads TGTGCCAGTGGGGAGTCCTATAATTCACCCCTCCACTTT. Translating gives CASGESYNSPLHF.

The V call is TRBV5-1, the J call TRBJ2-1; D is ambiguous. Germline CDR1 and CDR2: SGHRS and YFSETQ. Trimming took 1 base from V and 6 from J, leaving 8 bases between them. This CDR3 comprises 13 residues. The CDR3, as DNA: TGCGCCAGCAGCTTGAGCCCGGGCAATGAGCAGTTCTTC. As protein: CASSLSPGNEQFF.

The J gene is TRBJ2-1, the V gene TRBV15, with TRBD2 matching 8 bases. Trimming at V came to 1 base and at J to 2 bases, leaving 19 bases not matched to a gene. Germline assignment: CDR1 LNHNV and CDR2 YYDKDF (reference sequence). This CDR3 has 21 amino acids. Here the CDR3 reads CATSRVLKYSAPGGTYNEQFF. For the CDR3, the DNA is TGTGCCACCAGCAGAGTTCTCAAATATAGCGCCCCGGGGGGGACCTACAATGAGCAGTTCTTC.

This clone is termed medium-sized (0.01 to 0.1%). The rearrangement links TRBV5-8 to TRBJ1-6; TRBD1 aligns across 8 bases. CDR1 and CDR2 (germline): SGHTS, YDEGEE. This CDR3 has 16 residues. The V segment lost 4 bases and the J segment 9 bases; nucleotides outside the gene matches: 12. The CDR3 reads CASSLRGTGATSPLHF. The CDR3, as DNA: TGTGCCAGCAGCCTCCGGGGGACAGGCGCCACTTCACCCCTCCACTTT. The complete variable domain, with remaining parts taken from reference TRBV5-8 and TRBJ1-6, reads EAGVTQSPTHLIKTRGQQATLRCSPISGHTSVYWYQQALGLGLQFLLWYDEGEERNRGNFPPRFSGRQFPNYSSELNVNALELEDSALYLCASSLRGTGATSPLHFGNGTRLTVT.